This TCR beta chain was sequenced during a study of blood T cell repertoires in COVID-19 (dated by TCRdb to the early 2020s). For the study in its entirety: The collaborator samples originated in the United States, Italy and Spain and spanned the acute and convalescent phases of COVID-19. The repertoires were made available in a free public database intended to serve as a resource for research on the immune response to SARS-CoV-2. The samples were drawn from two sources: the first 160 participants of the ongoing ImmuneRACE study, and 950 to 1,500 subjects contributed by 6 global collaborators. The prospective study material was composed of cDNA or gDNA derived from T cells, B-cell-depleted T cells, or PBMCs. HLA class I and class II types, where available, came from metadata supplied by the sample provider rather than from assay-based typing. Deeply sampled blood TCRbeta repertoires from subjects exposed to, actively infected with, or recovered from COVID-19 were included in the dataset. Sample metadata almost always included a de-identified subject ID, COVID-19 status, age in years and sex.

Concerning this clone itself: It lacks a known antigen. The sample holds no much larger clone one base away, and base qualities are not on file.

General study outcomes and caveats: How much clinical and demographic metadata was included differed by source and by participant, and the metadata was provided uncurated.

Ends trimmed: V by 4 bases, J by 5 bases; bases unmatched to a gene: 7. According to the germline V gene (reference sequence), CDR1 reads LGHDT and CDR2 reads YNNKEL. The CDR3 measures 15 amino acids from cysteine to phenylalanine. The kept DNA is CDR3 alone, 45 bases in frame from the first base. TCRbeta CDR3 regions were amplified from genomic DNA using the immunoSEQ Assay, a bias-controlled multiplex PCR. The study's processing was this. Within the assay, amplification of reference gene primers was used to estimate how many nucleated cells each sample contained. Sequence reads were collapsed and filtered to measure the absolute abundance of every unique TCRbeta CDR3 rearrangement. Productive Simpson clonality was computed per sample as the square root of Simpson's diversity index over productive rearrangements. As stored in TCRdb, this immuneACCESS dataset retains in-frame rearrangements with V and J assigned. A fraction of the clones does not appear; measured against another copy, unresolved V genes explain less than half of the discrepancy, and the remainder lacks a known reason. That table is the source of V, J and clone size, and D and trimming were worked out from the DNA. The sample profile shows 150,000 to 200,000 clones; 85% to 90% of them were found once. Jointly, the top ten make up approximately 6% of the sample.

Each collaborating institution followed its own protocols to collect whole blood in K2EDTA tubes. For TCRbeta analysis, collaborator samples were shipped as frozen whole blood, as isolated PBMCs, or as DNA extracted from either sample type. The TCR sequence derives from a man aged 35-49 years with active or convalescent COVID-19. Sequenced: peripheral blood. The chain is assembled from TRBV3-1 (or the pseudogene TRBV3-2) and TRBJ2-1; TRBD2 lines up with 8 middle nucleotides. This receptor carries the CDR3 CASSRDGGAHNEQFF. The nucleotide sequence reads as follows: TGTGCCAGCAGCCGGGACGGGGGGGCCCACAATGAGCAGTTCTTC.